The TCR beta chain under discussion was sequenced for a study of spatial heterogeneity in lung cancer. Study at large: As counted in raw reads, each unique TCR and UMI combination appeared more than ten times on average.

This clonotype came up many times. TCR cDNA molecules each had a unique molecular identifier. In TCRdb, the 5' RACE reads were re-called with MiXCR into one record per CDR3 protein. The repertoire holds tens of thousands of distinct CDR3 sequences, with 2.5% to 3.5% as singletons. With 2 bases removed from V and 6 bases from J, the gap between germline ends came to 11 bases. CDR3 length: 14 amino acids. CDR1 is SNHLY and CDR2 is FYNNEI in the germline V gene. Time point described: sample taken at primary tumor resection. Patients with untreated early-stage non-small cell lung cancer, numbering more than 55, were the donors. The authors sequenced whole RNA from tumor, nontumor lung or frozen PBMC without sorting.

This TCR derives from a male donor with early-stage non-small cell lung cancer. The specimen comprised normal lung tissue next to the tumor, sampled at surgery. The rearrangement uses TRBV2 and TRBJ1-5, with D maybe TRBD1 (5 bases). The CDR3 sequence: CASSEMRGPQPQHF. The CDR3 coding sequence is TGTGCCAGCAGTGAAATGAGGGGTCCTCAGCCCCAGCATTTT.